These 28 T cell receptor beta chains originate from one sample sequenced in a study of spatial heterogeneity in lung cancer. TCRdb re-derived calls from the 5' RACE reads in MiXCR, one entry per CDR3 protein. The table has 40,000 to 50,000 distinct CDR3 sequences, approximately 13% seen once. Documented time point: sample taken at primary tumor resection. Sequenced material: PBMCs, taken at surgery. The receptors stem from a male donor with early-stage non-small cell lung cancer.

This rearrangement joins TRBV20-1 to TRBJ2-2; 15 bases agree with TRBD2. The germline CDR1 and CDR2 sequences are DFQATT and SNEGSKA (reference sequence). This CDR3 contains 16 residues. V gave up 7 bases and J gave up 3 bases; unmatched junction bases: 6. CDR3 region: CSVGLAGGPDTGELFF. CDR3 nucleotides: TGCAGTGTAGGACTAGCGGGAGGGCCGGACACCGGGGAGCTGTTTTTT.

V gene TRBV28 combines with J gene TRBJ2-2, with D uncertain. Germline CDR1 is MDHEN and CDR2 is SYDVKM. V gave up 8 bases and J gave up 3 bases, with 13 bases separating them. This CDR3 spans 14 amino acids. The CDR3 nucleotides are TGTGCCAGCGCAATCCATGGGTACACCGGGGAGCTGTTTTTT. Translating it yields CASAIHGYTGELFF.

This clonotype was counted at least ten times. This CDR3 reads CATQSGRRSYEQYF. DNA of the CDR3: TGTGCCACACAATCAGGCAGGAGGTCCTACGAGCAGTACTTC. The rearrangement joins TRBV10-3 to TRBJ2-7; maybe TRBD2 (5 bases). CDR3 size: 14 residues. Germline CDR1 is ENHRY and CDR2 is SYGVKD. V dropped 10 bases and J dropped 1 base, with 17 bases sitting between them.

V and J are TRBV7-9 and TRBJ2-1; the D is unclear. Germline V CDR1 and CDR2: SEHNR, FQNEAQ (reference sequence). There are 13 residues in the CDR3. The germline V and J ends were trimmed by 3 bases and 6 bases, with 9 bases remaining between them. CDR3 in amino acids: CASSFMGSNEQFF. In DNA form, the CDR3 reads TGTGCCAGCAGCTTTATGGGATCCAATGAGCAGTTCTTC.

This clonotype was seen more than once but under ten times. V gene TRBV5-1 combines with J gene TRBJ1-1; D gene unclear. V lost 4 bases and J lost 4, with 14 bases in between. Germline loops: CDR1 SGHRS, CDR2 YFSETQ. The CDR3 loop spans 14 amino acids. CDR3 amino acids: CASSPAMGSTEAFF. The DNA of the CDR3 is TGCGCCAGCAGCCCGGCGATGGGGTCCACTGAAGCTTTCTTT.

The chain recombines TRBV20-1 with TRBJ2-3, with 9 positions matching TRBD2. The germline V gene has CDR1 DFQATT and CDR2 SNEGSKA (reference sequence). After removal of 6 bases from V and 4 bases from J, the junction contained 11 bases not matched to a gene. The CDR3 length is 15 residues. This CDR3 is CSAPAVAGVADTQYF. CDR3 DNA: TGCAGTGCCCCTGCGGTAGCGGGAGTGGCAGATACGCAGTATTTT.

This chain joins TRBV20-1 and TRBJ2-7, with 12 bases fitting TRBD2. CDR1 and CDR2 from the germline V gene are DFQATT and SNEGSKA (reference sequence). Germline trimming cut 6 bases from V and 4 bases from J; bases unmatched to any gene: 7. There are 14 residues in the CDR3. The CDR3 spells CSAPSLAGGYEQYF. CDR3 in DNA: TGCAGTGCACCCTCACTAGCGGGAGGTTACGAGCAGTACTTC.

This clonotype was seen at least ten times. The V call is TRBV5-1, the J call TRBJ2-7, with 9 positions matching TRBD1. The CDR3 covers 14 residues. Germline assignment: CDR1 SGHRS and CDR2 YFSETQ. The J segment lost 5 bases and the V segment lost 1 base, leaving 4 bases of the junction unmatched. In DNA form, the CDR3 reads TGCGCCAGCAGCTTGCAGGGACAGGGCAACGAGCAGTACTTC. Translated: CASSLQGQGNEQYF. Drawing the rest from reference TRBV5-1 and TRBJ2-7, the complete variable domain is KAGVTQTPRYLIKTRGQQVTLSCSPISGHRSVSWYQQTPGQGLQFLFEYFSETQRNKGNFPGRFSGRQFSNSRSEMNVSTLELGDSALYLCASSLQGQGNEQYFGPGTRLTVT.

This clonotype appeared many times. V usage is TRBV9 and J usage is TRBJ2-7, with D perhaps matching TRBD2 (6 bases). CDR1 is SGDLS and CDR2 is YYNGEE in the germline V gene. Trimming cost V 0 bases and J 6 bases, with 10 bases left between them. The CDR3 extends over 13 amino acids. The CDR3: CASSVGGGSEQYF. In DNA, the CDR3 is TGTGCCAGCAGCGTAGGTGGAGGGAGCGAGCAGTACTTC.

In this sample, this clonotype turned up once. The chain carries TRBV6-1 and TRBJ2-5; D could derive from TRBD1 or TRBD2 (5 bases each). V gave up 8 bases and J gave up 5 bases, with 18 bases separating them. The CDR3 has 14 residues. From germline, CDR1 is MNHNS and CDR2 SASEGT. CDR3 sequence: CASLRGLWGETQYF. In DNA, the CDR3 is TGTGCCAGCCTTCGCGGCCTCTGGGGGGAGACCCAGTACTTC.

This clonotype was observed a few times. The rearrangement uses TRBV20-1 and TRBJ1-6; 8 nucleotides line up with TRBD1. V lost 0 bases to trimming and J lost 10 bases; unmatched junction nucleotides: 8. The CDR3 contains 15 residues. The germline V gene has CDR1 DFQATT and CDR2 SNEGSKA (reference sequence). This CDR3 is CSARDLTGARSPLHF. The CDR3 coding sequence is TGCAGTGCTAGAGACCTGACAGGGGCTAGGTCACCCCTCCACTTT.

The V call is TRBV20-1, the J call TRBJ1-2; a weak D match, TRBD1 (5 bases). Germline CDR1 DFQATT, CDR2 SNEGSKA (reference sequence). The CDR3 is made up of 12 amino acids. V was clipped by 0 bases and J by 4 bases, with 6 bases between them. This CDR3 reads CSAREDSYGYTF. CDR3 sequence (DNA): TGCAGTGCTAGAGAAGACAGCTATGGCTACACCTTC.

The J gene is TRBJ2-5, the V gene TRBV20-1, with 9 bases that match TRBD2. Germline lookup yields CDR1 DFQATT and CDR2 SNEGSKA (reference sequence). Germline trimming cut 0 bases from V and 2 bases from J; bases unmatched to any gene: 7. The length of the CDR3 is 16 residues. CDR3 protein: CSARDPASGAQETQYF. The DNA for the CDR3 is TGCAGTGCTAGAGATCCGGCTAGCGGGGCTCAAGAGACCCAGTACTTC.

The table lists this clonotype with many counts. This chain connects TRBV5-1 to TRBJ2-1, with D possibly matching TRBD2 (5 bases). The CDR3 runs 12 residues. Trimming cost V 3 bases and J 10 bases, with 11 bases left between them. Per the germline V gene, CDR1 is SGHRS and CDR2 is YFSETQ. DNA for the CDR3: TGCGCCAGCAGCTCTTACGGGGAGGAGCAGTTCTTC. This codes for CASSSYGEEQFF. The full variable domain, completed using reference TRBV5-1 and TRBJ2-1, is KAGVTQTPRYLIKTRGQQVTLSCSPISGHRSVSWYQQTPGQGLQFLFEYFSETQRNKGNFPGRFSGRQFSNSRSEMNVSTLELGDSALYLCASSSYGEEQFFGPGTRLTVL.

Written as DNA, the CDR3 is TGTGCCAGCGGCAGGACTTATTTCGACGAGCAGTACTTC. Protein sequence: CASGRTYFDEQYF. The rearrangement links TRBV2 to TRBJ2-7; the D gene is possibly TRBD2 (5 bases). The CDR3 runs 13 residues. V was trimmed by 8 bases and J by 5 bases, leaving 16 bases between them. Germline CDR1 SNHLY, CDR2 FYNNEI.

CDR3 bases: TGCAGTGCTAACTTCCTGGGGGGGGTGGCGGCCTACGAGCAGTACTTC. As protein: CSANFLGGVAAYEQYF. This chain uses TRBV20-1 with TRBJ2-7; 7 nucleotides match TRBD2. This CDR3 is built from 16 residues. After removal of 4 bases from V and 2 bases from J, the junction contained 14 bases not matched to a gene. Germline CDR1 DFQATT, CDR2 SNEGSKA (reference sequence).

To note about this clonotype: Relative to the germline gene, one junction end is altered; a read error may explain this. The rearrangement joins TRBV5-1 to TRBJ1-1; D unclear. The V gene's germline CDR1 is SGHRS and CDR2 YFSETQ. This CDR3 comprises 15 residues. The CDR3 DNA reads TGCGCCCGCAGCTTGGATTCTGCAGGGAACACTGAAGCTTTCTTT. Encoded protein: CARSLDSAGNTEAFF.

This clonotype has more than one count but fewer than ten. This sequence joins TRBV28 and TRBJ2-1; 11 bases line up with TRBD2. Per germline, CDR1 MDHEN and CDR2 SYDVKM. Trimming at V came to 5 bases and at J to 4 bases, leaving 7 bases not matched to a gene. The CDR3 runs to 16 residues. CDR3 nucleotide sequence: TGTGCCAGCAGTCTAGCCGGGACTAGCGGATACAATGAGCAGTTCTTC. Translated: CASSLAGTSGYNEQFF.

The chain employs TRBV6-6 and TRBJ2-2; 11 nucleotides match TRBD2. Germline values: CDR1 MNHNY, CDR2 SVGAGI (reference sequence). The trim removed 5 bases at V and 7 bases at J, leaving 9 bases unmatched. The CDR3 spans 16 residues. CDR3 nucleotides: TGTGCCAGCAGTCCCGGGATAGCGGGAGGGGGCGGGGAGCTGTTTTTT. As protein: CASSPGIAGGGGELFF.

This rearrangement joins TRBV6-2 or TRBV6-3 to TRBJ2-1, with 9 bases that match TRBD1. The ends lost 5 bases at V and 0 bases at J; junction bases unmatched: 5. Germline V gene sequence: CDR1 MNHEY, CDR2 SVGEGT. The CDR3 has 16 residues. CDR3 residues: CASSPTTGGSYNEQFF. The CDR3 DNA sequence: TGTGCCAGCAGTCCCACGACAGGGGGCTCCTACAATGAGCAGTTCTTC.

This chain joins TRBV2 and TRBJ1-5; no definite D call. The ends were cut back, 7 bases at V and 4 bases at J, with 11 bases in the middle. Germline V gene lookup returns CDR1 SNHLY and CDR2 FYNNEI. This CDR3 is built from 13 residues. This CDR3 reads CASISGKNQPQHF. DNA of the CDR3: TGTGCCAGCATTTCGGGGAAAAATCAGCCCCAGCATTTT.

This clonotype was found many times. This chain joins TRBV2 and TRBJ1-5; tentative D call: TRBD1 (5 bases). This CDR3 comprises 13 residues. Germline V lookup: CDR1 SNHLY, CDR2 FYNNEI. V was cut by 7 bases and J by 1 base, with 8 bases left in between. The CDR3 protein is CASKGDSNQPQHF. The CDR3, as DNA: TGTGCCAGCAAAGGGGACAGCAATCAGCCCCAGCATTTT.

This clonotype was counted many times. V is TRBV7-6 and J is TRBJ2-3; no firm D call. The CDR3 contains 11 residues. Trimming left V 5 bases short and J 8 bases short, with 8 bases between. The germline CDR1 and CDR2 sequences are SGHVS and FNYEAQ. The CDR3 sequence is CASSPGTTQYF. CDR3 nucleotide sequence: TGTGCCAGCAGCCCTGGAACTACGCAGTATTTT.

The V and J genes are TRBV7-9 and TRBJ1-1; unclear D gene. This CDR3 is built from 14 residues. V lost 0 bases to trimming and J lost 6 bases, with 11 bases between them. The germline CDR1 and CDR2 sequences are SEHNR and FQNEAQ (reference sequence). CDR3 sequence reads: CASSLATYRAEAFF. The CDR3 coding sequence is TGTGCCAGCAGCTTAGCTACCTACCGGGCTGAAGCTTTCTTT.

This clonotype was picked up many times. The J gene is TRBJ2-2, the V gene TRBV20-1, with TRBD2 matching over 15 bases. From germline, CDR1 is DFQATT and CDR2 SNEGSKA (reference sequence). This CDR3 comprises 15 residues. After removal of 6 bases from V and 3 bases from J, the junction contained 2 bases not matched to a gene. Here the CDR3 reads CSARTSGRDTGELFF. For the CDR3, the DNA is TGCAGTGCCCGGACTAGCGGGAGGGACACCGGGGAGCTGTTTTTT.

This clonotype occurred a few times. The rearrangement links TRBV18 to TRBJ1-5, with 10 positions matching TRBD1. This CDR3 is built from 16 residues. Germline lookup yields CDR1 KGHSH and CDR2 LQKENI. J lost 0 bases, V lost 6 bases, and 5 bases had no gene match. CDR3 protein: CASSLRDRGSNQPQHF. In nucleotides, the CDR3 is TGTGCCAGCTCTCTCCGGGACAGGGGTAGCAATCAGCCCCAGCATTTT.

This clonotype was seen ten or more times. This rearrangement joins TRBV5-5 to TRBJ1-2, with D uncertain. The ends were cut back, 4 bases at V and 0 bases at J, with 7 bases in the middle. This CDR3 contains 13 residues. Germline loops: CDR1 SGHKS, CDR2 YYEKEE (reference sequence). CDR3 sequence (DNA): TGTGCCAGCAGCCTGAGCCCTAACTATGGCTACACCTTC. Translating gives CASSLSPNYGYTF.

This clonotype was counted at least ten times. V is TRBV21-1 and J is TRBJ2-7. TRBV21-1 is tagged as a pseudogene. The CDR3 has 12 residues. CDR3: CASSPHGTEQYF. The CDR3 region has the DNA TGTGCCAGCAGCCCCCATGGTACCGAGCAGTACTTC.